The 11 T cell receptor beta chains listed next were all sequenced from one sample in a study of blood T cell repertoires in COVID-19. The assay was immunoSEQ multiplex PCR, and TCRdb's table has in-frame clones only and misses some. The sample includes tens of thousands of clones, roughly 85% of them seen just once. The sample comprised peripheral blood. The receptors stem from a man in his sixties with active or convalescent COVID-19.

The chain carries TRBV6-5 and TRBJ2-7, with D possibly matching TRBD2 (7 bases). V was clipped by 8 bases and J by 7 bases, with 12 bases between them. CDR1 is MNHEY, CDR2 SVGAGI, per germline. The CDR3 runs to 11 residues. The CDR3 coding sequence is TGTGCCAGCGGGGGGGCGAGGGAGCAGTACTTC. This translates into CASGGAREQYF.

This clone was seen a single time. The CDR3 reads CASSLAKGAATNEKLFF. In nucleotides, the CDR3 is TGCGCCAGCAGCTTGGCTAAGGGAGCTGCAACTAATGAAAAACTGTTTTTT. This rearrangement joins TRBV5-1 to TRBJ1-4, with D uncertain. This CDR3 is built from 17 residues. Deletions cut 0 bases from V and 0 bases from J, with 12 bases between. CDR1 SGHRS and CDR2 YFSETQ come from the germline V gene.

Only a few counts were recorded for this clone. CDR3 nucleotides: TGTGCCAGCAGCTTAAGGGCAGGGGGTGACAGAAACACCATATATTTT. Its translation is CASSLRAGGDRNTIYF. This chain uses TRBV7-9 with TRBJ1-3; 7 bases map to TRBD1. The CDR3 has 16 residues. The germline V gene encodes CDR1 SEHNR and CDR2 FQNEAQ (reference sequence). V lost 2 bases to trimming and J lost 5 bases; unmatched junction nucleotides: 9.

V and J are TRBV29-1 and TRBJ1-2; TRBD1 matches at 11 bases. CDR1 and CDR2 from the germline V gene are SQVTM and ANQGSEA. With V trimmed by 6 bases and J by 7 bases, 4 bases remained unmatched. This CDR3 has 12 residues. CDR3: CSVGTGGSGYTF. The CDR3 coding sequence is TGCAGCGTGGGGACAGGGGGAAGTGGCTACACCTTC. The full variable domain, in which reference TRBV29-1 and TRBJ1-2 provide the parts outside the CDR3, is SAVISQKPSRDICQRGTSLTIQCQVDSQVTMMFWYRQQPGQSLTLIATANQGSEATYESGFVIDKFPISRPNLTFSTLTVSNMSPEDSSIYLCSVGTGGSGYTFGSGTRLTVV.

The chain has TRBV7-2 and TRBJ2-3, with 15 positions matching TRBD2. Losses at the gene ends were 3 bases for V and 3 bases for J; bases not matched to a gene: 1. This CDR3 contains 16 residues. The germline CDR1 and CDR2 sequences are SGHTA and FQGNSA. The CDR3 region has the DNA TGTGCCAGCAGCTTCGGGACTAGCGGGGGGACAGATACGCAGTATTTT. This encodes CASSFGTSGGTDTQYF.

The chain joins TRBV6-5 to TRBJ2-7, with D uncertain. The length of the CDR3 is 12 residues. V was trimmed by 8 bases and J by 5 bases, leaving 13 bases between them. CDR1 MNHEY and CDR2 SVGAGI come from the germline V gene. The CDR3 protein is CASPGESDEQYF. Here the CDR3 DNA reads TGTGCCAGCCCCGGAGAGTCAGACGAGCAGTACTTC.

This sequence joins TRBV6-2 or TRBV6-3 and TRBJ2-6, with no clear D. Trimming cost V 1 base and J 1 base, with 2 bases left between them. Germline V lookup: CDR1 MNHEY, CDR2 SVGEGT. The CDR3 covers 14 residues. The DNA for the CDR3 is TGTGCCAGCAGTTACTTATCTGGGGCCAACGTCCTGACTTTC. Its protein product is CASSYLSGANVLTF.

This chain uses TRBV6-5 with TRBJ1-6; D not resolved. V dropped 4 bases and J dropped 4 bases, with 8 bases sitting between them. The CDR3 is made up of 14 amino acids. The germline CDR1 and CDR2 sequences are MNHEY and SVGAGI. In nucleotides, the CDR3 is TGTGCCAGCAGTTCGGTCCCATATAATTCACCCCTCCACTTT. It codes for CASSSVPYNSPLHF.

This clone was counted between two and nine times. J is TRBJ2-3 and V is TRBV30; D possibly corresponds to TRBD1 (5 bases). Germline CDR1 GTSNPN, CDR2 SVGIG (reference sequence). Trimming shortened V by 4 bases and J by 2 bases, and 13 bases separated the two germline ends. The CDR3 covers 14 residues. CDR3 sequence: CAWKPQGNTDTQYF. DNA for the CDR3: TGTGCCTGGAAACCCCAGGGAAACACAGATACGCAGTATTTT.

V and J are TRBV2 and TRBJ2-7, with TRBD1 identical over 7 bases. The junction had 10 bases not matched to a gene; V was cut back by 6 bases and J by 5 bases. CDR1 is SNHLY, CDR2 FYNNEI, per germline. The CDR3 is 14 amino acids. DNA of the CDR3: TGTGCCAGCAGGACCCGACAGGGACGCAACGAGCAGTACTTC. This encodes CASRTRQGRNEQYF.

The chain couples TRBV6-5 to TRBJ2-3; 8 bases match TRBD1. Germline trimming cut 2 bases from V and 3 bases from J; bases unmatched to any gene: 4. CDR1 and CDR2 (germline): MNHEY, SVGAGI. This CDR3 spans 15 amino acids. CDR3 nucleotide sequence: TGTGCCAGCAGTTACCCCGGACAGGGAACAGATACGCAGTATTTT. Encoded protein: CASSYPGQGTDTQYF.